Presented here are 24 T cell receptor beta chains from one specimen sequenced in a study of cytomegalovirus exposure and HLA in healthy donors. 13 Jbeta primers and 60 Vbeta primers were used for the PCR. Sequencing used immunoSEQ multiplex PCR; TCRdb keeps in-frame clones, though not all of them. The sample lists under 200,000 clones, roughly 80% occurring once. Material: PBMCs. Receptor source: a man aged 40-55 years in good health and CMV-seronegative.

The chain's CDR3 is CRSDRDTAEAFF. The CDR3 nucleotides are TGCAGATCTGACCGGGATACCGCTGAAGCTTTCTTT. This rearrangement joins TRBV29-1 to TRBJ1-1; D not certain. Per the germline V gene, CDR1 is SQVTM and CDR2 is ANQGSEA. The CDR3 sequence is 12 residues long.

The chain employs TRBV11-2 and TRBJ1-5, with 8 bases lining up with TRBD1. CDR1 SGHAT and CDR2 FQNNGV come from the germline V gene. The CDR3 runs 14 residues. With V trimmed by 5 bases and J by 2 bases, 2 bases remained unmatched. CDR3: CASSLDRGNQPQHF. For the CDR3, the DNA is TGTGCCAGCAGCCTGGACAGGGGCAATCAGCCCCAGCATTTT. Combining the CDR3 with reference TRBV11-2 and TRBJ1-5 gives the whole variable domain EAGVAQSPRYKIIEKRQSVAFWCNPISGHATLYWYQQILGQGPKLLIQFQNNGVVDDSQLPKDRFSAERLKGVDSTLKIQPAKLEDSAVYLCASSLDRGNQPQHFGDGTRLSIL.

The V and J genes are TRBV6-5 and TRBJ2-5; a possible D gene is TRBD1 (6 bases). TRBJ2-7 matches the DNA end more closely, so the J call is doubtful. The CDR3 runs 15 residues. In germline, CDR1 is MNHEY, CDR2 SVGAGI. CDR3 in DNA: TGTGCCAGCAGCCGCCTCTCCGGGACAACCTACGAGCAGTACTTC. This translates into CASSRLSGTTYEQYF.

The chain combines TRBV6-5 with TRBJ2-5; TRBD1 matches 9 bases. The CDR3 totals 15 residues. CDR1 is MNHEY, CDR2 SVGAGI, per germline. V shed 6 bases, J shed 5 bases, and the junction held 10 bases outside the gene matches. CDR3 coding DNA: TGTGCCAGCAGCCGCAACAGGGGGCATCAGGAGACCCAGTACTTC. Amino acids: CASSRNRGHQETQYF.

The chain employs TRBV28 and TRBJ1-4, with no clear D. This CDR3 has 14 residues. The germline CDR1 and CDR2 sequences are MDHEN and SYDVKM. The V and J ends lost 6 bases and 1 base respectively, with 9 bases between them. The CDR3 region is CASSLTKTNEKLFF. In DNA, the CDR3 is TGTGCCAGCAGCCTGACAAAAACTAATGAAAAACTGTTTTTT. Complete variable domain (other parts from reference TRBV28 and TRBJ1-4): DVKVTQSSRYLVKRTGEKVFLECVQDMDHENMFWYRQDPGLGLRLIYFSYDVKMKEKGDIPEGYSVSREKKERFSLILESASTNQTSMYLCASSLTKTNEKLFFGSGTQLSVL.

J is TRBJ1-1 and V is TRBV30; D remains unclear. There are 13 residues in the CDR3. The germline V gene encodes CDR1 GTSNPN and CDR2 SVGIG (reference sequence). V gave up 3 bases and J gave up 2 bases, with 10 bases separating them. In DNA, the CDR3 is TGTGCCTGGAGCACTGGGAGTAACACTGAAGCTTTCTTT. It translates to CAWSTGSNTEAFF.

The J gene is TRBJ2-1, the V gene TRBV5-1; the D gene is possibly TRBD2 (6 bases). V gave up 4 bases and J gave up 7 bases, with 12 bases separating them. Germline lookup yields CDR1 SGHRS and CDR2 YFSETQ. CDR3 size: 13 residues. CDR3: CASSGGTGNEQFF. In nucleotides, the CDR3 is TGCGCCAGCAGCGGCGGGACTGGAAATGAGCAGTTCTTC.

Here the CDR3 reads CASSVERGPGETQYF. The CDR3 DNA reads TGTGCCAGCAGCGTAGAGAGGGGGCCGGGAGAGACCCAGTACTTC. The rearrangement uses TRBV9 and TRBJ2-5, with 7 bases lining up with TRBD1. J lost 4 bases, V lost 0 bases, and 6 bases had no gene match. CDR1 and CDR2 (germline): SGDLS, YYNGEE. The CDR3 totals 15 residues.

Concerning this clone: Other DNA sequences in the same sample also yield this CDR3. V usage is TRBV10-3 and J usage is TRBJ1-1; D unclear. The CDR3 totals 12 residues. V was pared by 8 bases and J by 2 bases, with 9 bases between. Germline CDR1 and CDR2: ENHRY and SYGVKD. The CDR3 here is CAISRGNTEAFF. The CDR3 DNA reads TGTGCCATCTCTCGGGGTAACACTGAAGCTTTCTTT.

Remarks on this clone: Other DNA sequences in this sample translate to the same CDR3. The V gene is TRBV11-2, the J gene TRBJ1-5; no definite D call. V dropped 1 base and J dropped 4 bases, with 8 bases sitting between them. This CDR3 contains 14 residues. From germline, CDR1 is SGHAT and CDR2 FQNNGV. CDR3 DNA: TGTGCCAGCAGCTTAGGGTCGGGAAATCAGCCCCAGCATTTT. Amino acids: CASSLGSGNQPQHF.

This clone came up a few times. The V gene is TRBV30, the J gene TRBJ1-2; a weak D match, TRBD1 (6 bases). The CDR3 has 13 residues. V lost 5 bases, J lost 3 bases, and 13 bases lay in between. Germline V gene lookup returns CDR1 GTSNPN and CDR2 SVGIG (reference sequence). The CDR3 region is CAWLRGGDYGYTF. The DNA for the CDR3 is TGTGCCTGGTTAAGGGGGGGCGACTATGGCTACACCTTC.

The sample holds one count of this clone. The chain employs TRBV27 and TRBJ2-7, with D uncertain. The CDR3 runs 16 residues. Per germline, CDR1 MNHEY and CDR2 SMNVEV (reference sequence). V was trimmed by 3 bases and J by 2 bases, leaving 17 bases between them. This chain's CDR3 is CASSFFSLPRTYEQYF. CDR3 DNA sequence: TGTGCCAGCAGTTTTTTTTCACTGCCTCGAACCTACGAGCAGTACTTC.

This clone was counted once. In DNA, the CDR3 is TGTGCCAGCAGCTTAATGGGGACAGGGGGCGGGTACGAGCAGTACTTC. This encodes CASSLMGTGGGYEQYF. The rearrangement uses TRBV7-8 and TRBJ2-7; 12 bases align to TRBD1. This CDR3 has 16 residues. Germline CDR1 is SGHVS and CDR2 is FQNEAQ. V shed 2 bases and J 4 bases; nucleotides not matched to a gene: 6.

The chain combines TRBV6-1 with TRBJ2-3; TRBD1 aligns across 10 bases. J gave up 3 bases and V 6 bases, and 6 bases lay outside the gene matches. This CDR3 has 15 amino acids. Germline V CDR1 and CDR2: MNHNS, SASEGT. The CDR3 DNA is TGTGCCAGCAGCCTGACAGGGGGCAGGACAGATACGCAGTATTTT. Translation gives CASSLTGGRTDTQYF.

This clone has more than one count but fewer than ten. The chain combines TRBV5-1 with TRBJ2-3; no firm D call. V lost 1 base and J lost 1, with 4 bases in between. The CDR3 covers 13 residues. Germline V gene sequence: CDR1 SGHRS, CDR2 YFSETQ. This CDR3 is CASSLSGTDTQYF. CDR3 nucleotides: TGCGCCAGCAGCTTGTCTGGCACAGATACGCAGTATTTT.

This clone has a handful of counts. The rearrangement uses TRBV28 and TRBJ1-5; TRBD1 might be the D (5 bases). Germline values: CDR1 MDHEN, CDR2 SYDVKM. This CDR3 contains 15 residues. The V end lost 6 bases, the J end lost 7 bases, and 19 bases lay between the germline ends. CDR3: CASSPSLGRWQPQHF. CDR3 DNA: TGTGCCAGCAGCCCCTCCCTGGGGCGTTGGCAGCCCCAGCATTTT.

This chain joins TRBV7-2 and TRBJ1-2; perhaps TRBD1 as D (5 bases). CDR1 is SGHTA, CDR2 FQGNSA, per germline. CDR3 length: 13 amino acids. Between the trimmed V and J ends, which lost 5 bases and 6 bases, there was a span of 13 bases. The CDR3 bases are TGTGCCAGCAGCCCCAACATAGGGGATGGCTACACCTTC. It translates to CASSPNIGDGYTF.

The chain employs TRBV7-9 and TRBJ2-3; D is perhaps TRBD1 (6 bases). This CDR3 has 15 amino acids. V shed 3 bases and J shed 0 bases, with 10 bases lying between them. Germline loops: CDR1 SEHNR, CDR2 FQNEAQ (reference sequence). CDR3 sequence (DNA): TGTGCCAGCAGCTTCCCAGGGGTCAGCACAGATACGCAGTATTTT. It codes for CASSFPGVSTDTQYF. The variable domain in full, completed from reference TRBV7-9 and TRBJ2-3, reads DTGVSQNPRHKITKRGQNVTFRCDPISEHNRLYWYRQTLGQGPEFLTYFQNEAQLEKSRLLSDRFSAERPKGSFSTLEIQRTEQGDSAMYLCASSFPGVSTDTQYFGPGTRLTVL.

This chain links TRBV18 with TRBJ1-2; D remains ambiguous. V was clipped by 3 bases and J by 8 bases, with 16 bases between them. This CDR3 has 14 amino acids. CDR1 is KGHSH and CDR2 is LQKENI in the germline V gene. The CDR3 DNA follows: TGTGCCAGCTCACCCGGAGCTGCTACCTACGGCTACACCTTC. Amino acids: CASSPGAATYGYTF.

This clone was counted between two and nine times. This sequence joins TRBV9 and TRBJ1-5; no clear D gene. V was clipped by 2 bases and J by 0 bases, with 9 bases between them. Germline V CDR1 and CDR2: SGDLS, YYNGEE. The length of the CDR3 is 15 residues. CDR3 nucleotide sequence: TGTGCCAGCAGCGTTTCAGGATATAGCAATCAGCCCCAGCATTTT. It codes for CASSVSGYSNQPQHF.

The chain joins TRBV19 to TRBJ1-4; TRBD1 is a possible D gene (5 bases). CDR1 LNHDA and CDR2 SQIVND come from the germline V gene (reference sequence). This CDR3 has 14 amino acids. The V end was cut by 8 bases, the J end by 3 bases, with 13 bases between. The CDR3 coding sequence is TGTGCCAGTCTTCTACCAGGGTCTAATGAAAAACTGTTTTTT. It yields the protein CASLLPGSNEKLFF.

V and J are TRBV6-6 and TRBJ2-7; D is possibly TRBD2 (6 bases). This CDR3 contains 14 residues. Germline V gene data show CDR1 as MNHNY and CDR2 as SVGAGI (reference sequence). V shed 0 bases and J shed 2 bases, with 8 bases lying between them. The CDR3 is CASSYSGGTYEQYF. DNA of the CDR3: TGTGCCAGCAGTTACTCGGGGGGAACCTACGAGCAGTACTTC.

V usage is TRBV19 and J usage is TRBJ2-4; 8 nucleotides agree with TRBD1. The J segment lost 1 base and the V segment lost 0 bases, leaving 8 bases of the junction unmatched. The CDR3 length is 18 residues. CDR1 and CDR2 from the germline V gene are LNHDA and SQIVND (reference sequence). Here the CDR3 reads CASSIDDDRGVAKNIQYF. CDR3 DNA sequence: TGTGCCAGTAGTATAGACGACGACAGGGGAGTTGCCAAAAACATTCAGTACTTC.

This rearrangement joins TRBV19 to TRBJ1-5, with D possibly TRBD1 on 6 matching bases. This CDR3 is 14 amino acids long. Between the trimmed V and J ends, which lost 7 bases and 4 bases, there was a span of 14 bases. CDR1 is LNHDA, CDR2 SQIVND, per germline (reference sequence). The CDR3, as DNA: TGTGCCAGTACCCCCAGGGGAGGGAATCAGCCCCAGCATTTT. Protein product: CASTPRGGNQPQHF.